Listed here is a single TCR beta chain. Libraries were prepared by immunoSEQ multiplex PCR; TCRdb keeps only in-frame clonotypes and omits some of them. The sample holds a few million clones, under 97% seen once. These data come from a study of shared clonotypes between healthy human individuals. The clonotype was recovered from a man between 18 and 29 years old in good health. Specimen: naive CD4+ T cells sorted from blood. Documented subset: CD45RA+ positively selected.

Here the CDR3 reads CASSSIGGDTGELFF. The CDR3 DNA is TGTGCCAGCAGCTCGATAGGGGGTGACACCGGGGAGCTGTTTTTT. This chain uses TRBV6-4 with TRBJ2-2, with D perhaps matching TRBD1 (6 bases). V lost 6 bases to trimming and J lost 3 bases, with 14 bases between them. CDR1 is MRHNA and CDR2 is SNTAGT in the germline V gene. This CDR3 comprises 15 residues.